The 27 T cell receptor beta chains reported below all come from one sample, sequenced in a study of blood T cell repertoires in COVID-19 (dated by TCRdb to 2019 to 2021). Receptor amplification or capture employed the immunoSEQ multiplex PCR assay. Entries here come from immuneACCESS through TCRdb and include only in-frame sequences with V and J called. Some clones fail to appear in such tables; in the studies checked, an unresolved V gene covers under half of the shortfall, and the cause of the remainder is unknown. The sample includes 45,000 to 50,000 clones, with around four fifths observed a single time. Together, the top ten hold roughly 7% of the sample. The specimen sequenced was peripheral blood. The receptors come from a man aged 40-49 years with acute or convalescent COVID-19.

In its sample, this clone was seen once. The CDR3: CASSLAFPIRGTGELFF. The DNA for the CDR3 is TGTGCCAGCAGCTTAGCGTTCCCTATAAGGGGGACCGGGGAGCTGTTTTTT. The chain carries TRBV7-9 and TRBJ2-2, with D perhaps matching TRBD1 (6 bases). There are 17 residues in the CDR3. Between the trimmed V and J ends, which lost 0 bases and 5 bases, there was a span of 16 bases. Germline V gives CDR1 SEHNR, CDR2 FQNEAQ (reference sequence).

To note about this clone: The germline gene is not matched at one end of the junction; a read error may be the cause. V gene TRBV4-3 combines with J gene TRBJ2-1; maybe TRBD1 (6 bases). This CDR3 comprises 18 residues. Germline V gene data show CDR1 as LGHNA and CDR2 as YSLEER. DNA of the CDR3: TGCGCCAGCAGCCAAGAGAGTACAATCGGGACACGCTACTATGAGCAGTTCTTC. Its protein product is CASSQESTIGTRYYEQFF.

The CDR3 DNA is TGTGCTAGTTCCCCGGGACAGGGAGGGAACACTGAAGCTTTCTTT. As protein: CASSPGQGGNTEAFF. V usage is TRBV12-5 and J usage is TRBJ1-1, with 9 bases matching TRBD1. This CDR3 has 15 amino acids. Trimming took 8 bases from V and 1 from J; bases not matched to a gene: 8. Germline lookup yields CDR1 LGHNT and CDR2 FRNRAP.

This chain uses TRBV4-3 with TRBJ1-3; 8 nucleotides agree with TRBD1. The junction had 9 bases not matched to a gene; V was cut back by 5 bases and J by 0 bases. This CDR3 comprises 17 residues. Germline V gene data show CDR1 as LGHNA and CDR2 as YSLEER. The chain's CDR3 is CASSIHTGTGSGNTIYF. CDR3 nucleotides: TGCGCCAGCAGCATACACACCGGGACAGGCTCTGGAAACACCATATATTTT.

V is TRBV19 and J is TRBJ2-2; D is possibly TRBD1 (6 bases). CDR3 size: 13 residues. The germline V gene has CDR1 LNHDA and CDR2 SQIVND (reference sequence). V shed 6 bases and J shed 9 bases, with 14 bases lying between them. DNA for the CDR3: TGTGCCAGTAGCGTTACAGGGAGTCGGGAGCTGTTTTTT. This sequence encodes CASSVTGSRELFF.

This chain uses TRBV3-1 (or the pseudogene TRBV3-2) with TRBJ1-1; D gene ambiguous. Germline-derived CDR1 and CDR2 are LGHDT and YNNKEL (reference sequence). This CDR3 region has 13 residues. The V gene lost 4 bases and the J gene lost 1 base, with 7 bases spanning the gap. The CDR3 reads CASSPHQNTEAFF. CDR3 DNA: TGTGCCAGCAGCCCCCATCAGAACACTGAAGCTTTCTTT.

The J gene is TRBJ1-1, the V gene TRBV6-1; D is perhaps TRBD1 (5 bases). V was clipped by 6 bases and J by 4 bases, with 18 bases between them. Germline V CDR1 and CDR2: MNHNS, SASEGT. This CDR3 region has 15 residues. CDR3 DNA: TGTGCCAGCAGGGACATTAACCGAAGGGGCACTGAAGCTTTCTTT. As protein: CASRDINRRGTEAFF.

The chain combines TRBV19 with TRBJ1-1; 9 bases map to TRBD1. Per germline, CDR1 LNHDA and CDR2 SQIVND (reference sequence). This CDR3 comprises 14 residues. V was pared by 7 bases and J by 0 bases, with 3 bases of the junction left unmatched. The CDR3 DNA reads as TGTGCCAGTAAGCGGGACAGGGTGAACACTGAAGCTTTCTTT. Its translation: CASKRDRVNTEAFF.

This clone appeared once. The gene calls are TRBV7-2 and TRBJ1-1; TRBD1 matches at 8 bases. The CDR3 spans 13 residues. J gave up 7 bases and V 4 bases, and 5 bases lay outside the gene matches. Per the germline V gene, CDR1 is SGHTA and CDR2 is FQGNSA. The chain's CDR3 is CASSSQGEGEAFF. The CDR3 nucleotides are TGTGCCAGCAGCTCACAGGGGGAGGGTGAAGCTTTCTTT.

This clone was found once. V gene TRBV3-1 (or the pseudogene TRBV3-2) combines with J gene TRBJ1-5; tentatively, D is TRBD1 (6 bases). V was cut by 8 bases and J by 6 bases, with 14 bases left in between. The CDR3 covers 13 residues. Germline V lookup: CDR1 LGHDT, CDR2 YNNKEL (reference sequence). For the CDR3, the DNA is TGTGCCAGCGAACAGGGTGGCGGTCAGCCCCAGCATTTT. It yields the protein CASEQGGGQPQHF.

This chain uses TRBV7-9 with TRBJ1-6; 8 bases map to TRBD1. This CDR3 contains 16 residues. Looked up from germline, CDR1 is SEHNR and CDR2 is FQNEAQ (reference sequence). J was trimmed by 9 bases and V by 5 bases; bases with no gene match: 12. CDR3 amino acids: CASSAPGGQGSSPLHF. The CDR3 nucleotides read TGTGCCAGCAGCGCGCCCGGTGGACAGGGAAGTTCACCCCTCCACTTT.

A few counts support this clone. The chain couples TRBV5-1 to TRBJ1-3; 8 nucleotides agree with TRBD1. Losses at the gene ends were 4 bases for V and 4 bases for J; bases not matched to a gene: 7. This CDR3 has 15 amino acids. Germline lookup yields CDR1 SGHRS and CDR2 YFSETQ. The CDR3 sequence: CASSTDRGGGNTIYF. The CDR3 bases are TGCGCCAGCAGCACCGACAGGGGAGGAGGAAACACCATATATTTT. Full variable domain (missing parts from reference TRBV5-1 and TRBJ1-3): KAGVTQTPRYLIKTRGQQVTLSCSPISGHRSVSWYQQTPGQGLQFLFEYFSETQRNKGNFPGRFSGRQFSNSRSEMNVSTLELGDSALYLCASSTDRGGGNTIYFGEGSWLTVV.

The rearrangement joins TRBV7-2 to TRBJ2-3, with TRBD2 identical over 12 bases. Germline CDR1 and CDR2: SGHTA and FQGNSA. The V and J ends lost 7 bases and 8 bases, in that order; junction bases with no gene match: 13. This CDR3 region has 16 residues. CDR3 region: CASMASGGVKRSTQYF. The CDR3 DNA reads TGTGCCAGCATGGCTAGCGGGGGGGTCAAGCGGAGTACGCAGTATTTT.

The chain links TRBV7-9 to TRBJ2-7, with a possible D match to TRBD2 (6 bases). This CDR3 is 15 amino acids long. Trimming took off 4 bases at V and 4 bases at J, with 17 bases between the two ends. From germline, CDR1 is SEHNR and CDR2 FQNEAQ (reference sequence). The CDR3 protein is CASSWEDQPPYEQYF. The CDR3 coding sequence is TGTGCCAGCAGCTGGGAGGACCAACCCCCATACGAGCAGTACTTC.

The chain uses TRBV30 and TRBJ1-5; TRBD1 might be the D (6 bases). V was trimmed by 2 bases and J by 7 bases, leaving 12 bases between them. This CDR3 has 13 amino acids. CDR1 and CDR2 (germline): GTSNPN, SVGIG (reference sequence). In DNA, the CDR3 is TGTGCCTGGAGTCCCCAGGGGAACCAGCCCCAGCATTTT. This translates into CAWSPQGNQPQHF.

The chain employs TRBV27 and TRBJ2-3; 8 nucleotides match TRBD2. The CDR3 has 16 residues. Per the germline V gene, CDR1 is MNHEY and CDR2 is SMNVEV (reference sequence). The V and J ends lost 5 bases and 6 bases, in that order; junction bases with no gene match: 13. The CDR3 DNA is TGTGCCAGCAGTAGACCGGGACTAGTAAAGCTGGATACGCAGTATTTT. It specifies CASSRPGLVKLDTQYF.

As for this clone: Other nucleotide sequences in the sample specify the same CDR3. The chain uses TRBV7-2 and TRBJ2-1; 8 bases match TRBD2. Germline-derived CDR1 and CDR2 are SGHTA and FQGNSA. CDR3 length equals 16 residues. J lost 4 bases, V lost 3 bases, and 8 bases had no gene match. DNA for the CDR3: TGTGCCAGCAGCTTCACGTCGGGAGGGGCGTACAATGAGCAGTTCTTC. It encodes CASSFTSGGAYNEQFF.

This chain links TRBV24-1 with TRBJ1-5; TRBD1 might be the D (6 bases). The CDR3 runs 14 residues. Trimming removed 4 bases from V and 6 bases from J, with 12 bases in between. Germline CDR1 reads KGHDR; CDR2 reads SFDVKD. CDR3 amino acids: CATSDSQGAQPQHF. DNA for the CDR3: TGTGCCACCAGTGACTCACAGGGAGCTCAGCCCCAGCATTTT.

The V and J genes are TRBV5-1 and TRBJ2-5, with D maybe TRBD2 (5 bases). The CDR3 is made up of 15 amino acids. The V and J ends lost 0 bases and 1 base respectively, with 10 bases between them. Germline loops: CDR1 SGHRS, CDR2 YFSETQ. CDR3 nucleotides: TGCGCCAGCAGCTTGGACCCCAGCGGCCAAGAGACCCAGTACTTC. Translated, it gives CASSLDPSGQETQYF.

This clone was counted a few times. The rearrangement joins TRBV28 to TRBJ1-2; tentatively, D is TRBD1 (5 bases). Per the germline V gene, CDR1 is MDHEN and CDR2 is SYDVKM. The CDR3 runs 14 residues. V was clipped by 7 bases and J by 7 bases, with 19 bases between them. The CDR3 DNA reads as TGTGCCAGCAAACAGGTTGGGGAATGGAGTGGCTACACCTTC. Its protein product is CASKQVGEWSGYTF.

This clone was detected only a few times. This chain uses TRBV19 with TRBJ2-5, with unresolved D. The germline CDR1 and CDR2 sequences are LNHDA and SQIVND (reference sequence). The CDR3 covers 14 residues. V was trimmed by 2 bases and J by 2 bases, leaving 9 bases between them. The CDR3 bases are TGTGCCAGTAGTATAAGGCTCAGGCAAGAGACCCAGTACTTC. Encoded protein: CASSIRLRQETQYF.

The chain couples TRBV18 to TRBJ2-6; no firm D call. V was clipped by 6 bases and J by 1 base, with 10 bases between them. Germline values: CDR1 KGHSH, CDR2 LQKENI. The CDR3 has 15 amino acids. The CDR3 DNA reads TGTGCCAGCTCCCCCTCGAGATCTGGGGCCAACGTCCTGACTTTC. As protein: CASSPSRSGANVLTF.

This chain connects TRBV19 to TRBJ2-7; no definite D call. Trimming took off 5 bases at V and 0 bases at J, with 14 bases between the two ends. The length of the CDR3 is 15 residues. Germline lookup yields CDR1 LNHDA and CDR2 SQIVND (reference sequence). The CDR3 nucleotides are TGTGCCAGTAGTCTCACGCAGAGGAGCTCCTACGAGCAGTACTTC. Amino acid sequence: CASSLTQRSSYEQYF.

The V and J genes are TRBV28 and TRBJ2-5; the match to TRBD1 covers 8 bases. V lost 2 bases and J lost 1; bases outside the gene matches: 6. The CDR3 sequence is 16 residues long. CDR1 is MDHEN, CDR2 SYDVKM, per germline. Written as DNA, the CDR3 is TGTGCCAGCAGTTTAGCTCCGACAGGGGCCCAAGAGACCCAGTACTTC. This encodes CASSLAPTGAQETQYF. Complete variable domain (other parts from reference TRBV28 and TRBJ2-5): DVKVTQSSRYLVKRTGEKVFLECVQDMDHENMFWYRQDPGLGLRLIYFSYDVKMKEKGDIPEGYSVSREKKERFSLILESASTNQTSMYLCASSLAPTGAQETQYFGPGTRLLVL.

J is TRBJ2-2 and V is TRBV19; 7 bases map to TRBD2. The germline gives CDR1 LNHDA, CDR2 SQIVND (reference sequence). The CDR3 covers 14 residues. After removal of 7 bases from V and 3 bases from J, the junction contained 5 bases not matched to a gene. The DNA of the CDR3 is TGTGCCAGTAAGCTGGGGGGGTACACCGGGGAGCTGTTTTTT. Translated: CASKLGGYTGELFF.

This clone has only a few counts. CDR3 DNA sequence: TGTGCCAGCAGCGCCGGGGGGTCCTACGAGCAGTACTTC. Protein sequence: CASSAGGSYEQYF. J is TRBJ2-7 and V is TRBV9, with 7 bases matching TRBD2. This CDR3 contains 13 residues. The germline V gene encodes CDR1 SGDLS and CDR2 YYNGEE. V lost 3 bases, J lost 1 base, and 1 base stayed unmatched.

V is TRBV10-3 and J is TRBJ1-2; 7 bases map to TRBD1. The V gene's germline CDR1 is ENHRY and CDR2 SYGVKD. The CDR3 is made up of 14 amino acids. V dropped 0 bases and J dropped 10; count of bases not matched to a gene: 8. As DNA, the CDR3 is TGTGCCATCAGTGAGTCGAGAGGGGGCGATGTCTACACCTTC. This codes for CAISESRGGDVYTF.